A single sample is the source of the 10 T cell receptor beta chains below, sequenced in a study of T cell responses to AZD1222 COVID-19 vaccine. Using immunoSEQ multiplex PCR, the repertoire was profiled, and TCRdb retains in-frame clones only, with some absent. Among 95,000 to 110,000 clones listed, over 70% were seen once. The starting material was peripheral blood, obtained on day 0 of AZD1222 vaccination. All receptors come from an adult in good health.

The V call is TRBV6-5, the J call TRBJ2-6; D is ambiguous. CDR3 length: 14 amino acids. The V end lost 10 bases, the J end lost 0 bases, and 10 bases lay between the germline ends. The germline CDR1 and CDR2 sequences are MNHEY and SVGAGI. The CDR3 DNA reads as TGTGCCACAAAGCGCCCCTCTGGGGCCAACGTCCTGACTTTC. Its protein product is CATKRPSGANVLTF.

This clone has a handful of counts. This chain links TRBV6-2 or TRBV6-3 with TRBJ2-7; D uncertain. With 2 bases removed from V and 7 bases from J, the gap between germline ends came to 6 bases. CDR1 is MNHEY and CDR2 is SVGEGT in the germline V gene. There are 11 residues in the CDR3. The CDR3 protein is CASSYAREQYF. The CDR3 DNA reads as TGTGCCAGCAGTTACGCTAGGGAGCAGTACTTC.

The chain is built from TRBV7-9 and TRBJ2-7; maybe TRBD2 (6 bases). Germline loops: CDR1 SEHNR, CDR2 FQNEAQ (reference sequence). The CDR3 length is 15 residues. V lost 3 bases to trimming and J lost 0 bases, with 12 bases between them. CDR3 sequence: CASSLSGVSSYEQYF. The CDR3 DNA is TGTGCCAGCAGCTTGTCGGGGGTGAGCTCCTACGAGCAGTACTTC.

The rearrangement links TRBV4-3 to TRBJ1-1, with no clear D. The CDR3 covers 14 residues. From germline, CDR1 is LGHNA and CDR2 YSLEER. V was clipped by 4 bases and J by 1 base, with 10 bases between them. This CDR3 is CASSPSGENTEAFF. As DNA, the CDR3 is TGCGCCAGCAGCCCATCAGGCGAGAACACTGAAGCTTTCTTT.

The chain combines TRBV2 with TRBJ1-1; 8 bases match TRBD1. The CDR3 contains 15 residues. Trimming cost V 4 bases and J 0 bases; bases outside gene matches: 4. Germline CDR1 and CDR2: SNHLY and FYNNEI. CDR3 sequence (DNA): TGTGCCAGCAGTGGGACAGGGATTCTGAACACTGAAGCTTTCTTT. Its translation: CASSGTGILNTEAFF.

This clone is a singleton in its sample. The J gene is TRBJ1-1, the V gene TRBV6-5, with 8 bases lining up with TRBD1. This CDR3 region has 14 residues. J was trimmed by 3 bases and V by 6 bases; bases with no gene match: 6. Germline V gene lookup returns CDR1 MNHEY and CDR2 SVGAGI. CDR3 bases: TGTGCCAGCAGCCCAGGGGGCAGTCACACTGAAGCTTTCTTT. Its protein is CASSPGGSHTEAFF.

This chain uses TRBV4-1 with TRBJ1-5, with unresolved D. The CDR3 has 15 residues. Germline loops: CDR1 MGHRA, CDR2 YSYEKL. Deletions cut 1 base from V and 3 bases from J, with 10 bases between. Here the CDR3 DNA reads TGCGCCAGCAGCCAAGTAATTCAGAACAATCAGCCCCAGCATTTT. This codes for CASSQVIQNNQPQHF.

The rearrangement uses TRBV3-1 (or the pseudogene TRBV3-2) and TRBJ1-1; D unresolved. Germline CDR1 reads LGHDT; CDR2 reads YNNKEL (reference sequence). Deletions cut 1 base from V and 6 bases from J, with 12 bases between. The CDR3 loop spans 14 amino acids. The DNA for the CDR3 is TGTGCCAGCAGCCAAGTTCCGGGAAGGGCTGAAGCTTTCTTT. Translated: CASSQVPGRAEAFF.

This rearrangement joins TRBV7-2 to TRBJ1-2, with D perhaps matching TRBD1 (6 bases). Trimming stripped 3 bases from V and 1 base from J, with 9 bases between. The CDR3 runs to 14 residues. Germline-derived CDR1 and CDR2 are SGHTA and FQGNSA. CDR3 coding DNA: TGTGCCAGCAGCTTTTACAGGGATAACTATGGCTACACCTTC. Translating it yields CASSFYRDNYGYTF.

The V and J genes are TRBV20-1 and TRBJ1-1; no clear D. This CDR3 spans 11 amino acids. The V and J ends lost 1 base and 6 bases respectively, with 6 bases between them. In germline, CDR1 is DFQATT, CDR2 SNEGSKA (reference sequence). The CDR3: CSARAVPEAFF. The DNA of the CDR3 is TGCAGTGCTAGAGCCGTGCCTGAAGCTTTCTTT.